The 22 T cell receptor beta chains below were found in one sample sequenced in a study of OX40 agonist ivuxolimab in advanced cancers. Profiling relied on immunoSEQ multiplex PCR, and the TCRdb table lists in-frame clones only, not all of them. The repertoire has some 20,000 clones, 60% to 85% of them found once; the top ten carry 33%. The sequencing here drew on CD4+ or CD8+ T cells sorted from blood, taken in a trial of the OX40 agonist ivuxolimab. These receptors were taken from an adult with an advanced solid tumor such as melanoma, head and neck, liver or kidney cancer.

V is TRBV7-9 and J is TRBJ1-1; tentatively, D is TRBD1 (5 bases). The V end lost 2 bases, the J end lost 7 bases, and 8 bases lay between the germline ends. Germline CDR1 and CDR2: SEHNR and FQNEAQ (reference sequence). The CDR3 loop spans 12 amino acids. CDR3 sequence reads: CASSLLGDEAFF. Here the CDR3 DNA reads TGTGCCAGCAGCTTATTAGGGGATGAAGCTTTCTTT.

This clone appeared once. This chain connects TRBV27 to TRBJ1-2, with TRBD1 as a possible D gene (5 bases). CDR1 is MNHEY and CDR2 is SMNVEV in the germline V gene (reference sequence). Trimming took off 0 bases at V and 8 bases at J, with 10 bases between the two ends. The CDR3 sequence is 13 residues long. The CDR3 is CASSLSPGSGYTF. The DNA of the CDR3 is TGTGCCAGCAGTTTATCGCCAGGGTCAGGCTACACCTTC.

V gene TRBV9 combines with J gene TRBJ1-2; 8 bases line up with TRBD1. Trimming took 6 bases from V and 4 from J; bases not matched to a gene: 2. This CDR3 region has 12 residues. Germline V gene lookup returns CDR1 SGDLS and CDR2 YYNGEE. The CDR3 nucleotides are TGTGCCAGCAACAGGGGGTCCTATGGCTACACCTTC. It encodes CASNRGSYGYTF.

This chain connects TRBV5-6 to TRBJ1-1; D might be TRBD1 (6 bases). Germline CDR1 and CDR2: SGHDT and YYEEEE. The CDR3 loop spans 14 amino acids. V gave up 1 base and J gave up 4 bases, with 11 bases separating them. The CDR3, as DNA: TGTGCCAGCAGCTTGATGGCAGGGGCCACTGAAGCTTTCTTT. It specifies CASSLMAGATEAFF.

The V call is TRBV4-3, the J call TRBJ1-2, with D perhaps TRBD1 (5 bases). Germline CDR1 LGHNA, CDR2 YSLEER. The germline V and J ends were trimmed by 3 bases and 3 bases, with 17 bases remaining between them. This CDR3 region has 16 residues. The DNA for the CDR3 is TGCGCCAGCAGCCAGATTGTGGGGCAGGTGGACTATGGCTACACCTTC. Amino acids: CASSQIVGQVDYGYTF.

CDR3 bases: TGCGCCAGCAGCCAAGTTCCCCCCGGCCACTATAGCAATCAGCCCCAGCATTTT. It codes for CASSQVPPGHYSNQPQHF. The chain is built from TRBV4-1 and TRBJ1-5; D remains ambiguous. Germline CDR1 and CDR2: MGHRA and YSYEKL. CDR3 size: 18 residues. Trimming pared 1 base from V and 0 bases from J, leaving 16 bases between.

In its sample, this clone ranks as medium-sized. The chain employs TRBV7-9 and TRBJ2-1; D may be TRBD1 or TRBD2 (5 bases each). The V and J ends lost 9 bases and 4 bases respectively, with 13 bases between them. Germline V CDR1 and CDR2: SEHNR, FQNEAQ (reference sequence). The length of the CDR3 is 13 residues. CDR3 loop: CASEGTEYNEQFF. CDR3 coding DNA: TGTGCCAGTGAGGGGACCGAATACAATGAGCAGTTCTTC.

The chain employs TRBV4-3 and TRBJ2-7; D uncertain. CDR1 is LGHNA, CDR2 YSLEER, per germline. CDR3 length: 14 residues. V was cut by 1 base and J by 3 bases, with 10 bases left in between. The CDR3 loop reads CASSQAGWDYEQYF. The CDR3 coding sequence is TGCGCCAGCAGCCAAGCCGGGTGGGACTACGAGCAGTACTTC.

The chain combines TRBV28 with TRBJ2-3, with a weak D call TRBD1 (6 bases). This CDR3 contains 16 residues. CDR1 MDHEN and CDR2 SYDVKM come from the germline V gene. Trimming removed 7 bases at V and 3 bases at J, with 20 bases between. The DNA for the CDR3 is TGTGCCAGCAACAACGGATGGGACACGCTGACAGATACGCAGTATTTT. As protein: CASNNGWDTLTDTQYF.

J is TRBJ2-4 and V is TRBV11-2, with D unclear. This CDR3 region has 13 residues. Trimming removed 7 bases from V and 7 bases from J, with 14 bases in between. Germline CDR1 and CDR2: SGHAT and FQNNGV. CDR3 sequence: CASMRHTQNIQYF. The DNA of the CDR3 is TGTGCCAGCATGAGGCACACCCAGAACATTCAGTACTTC.

The CDR3 nucleotides are TGTGCCAGCAGCCGTGTGGCGGGGATGAACACCGGGGAGCTGTTTTTT. As protein: CASSRVAGMNTGELFF. V usage is TRBV14 and J usage is TRBJ2-2; perhaps TRBD2 as D (6 bases). The V gene lost 4 bases and the J gene lost 1 base, with 13 bases spanning the gap. This CDR3 has 16 amino acids. Germline V gene sequence: CDR1 SGHDN, CDR2 FVKESK. The full variable domain, rest sourced from reference TRBV14 and TRBJ2-2, is EAGVTQFPSHSVIEKGQTVTLRCDPISGHDNLYWYRRVMGKEIKFLLHFVKESKQDESGMPNNRFLAERTGGTYSTLKVQPAELEDSGVYFCASSRVAGMNTGELFFGEGSRLTVL.

The CDR3 protein is CASREGTGVYEQYF. The CDR3 nucleotides read TGTGCCAGCAGGGAAGGGACAGGGGTGTACGAGCAGTACTTC. The chain couples TRBV7-8 to TRBJ2-7; 10 nucleotides agree with TRBD1. J lost 4 bases, V lost 6 bases, and 6 bases had no gene match. The CDR3 contains 14 residues. Germline V gene sequence: CDR1 SGHVS, CDR2 FQNEAQ.

The chain couples TRBV29-1 to TRBJ2-1; 14 bases line up with TRBD2. Per germline, CDR1 SQVTM and CDR2 ANQGSEA. The CDR3 covers 16 residues. Trimming removed 1 base from V and 8 bases from J; junction bases left unmatched: 7. CDR3 coding DNA: TGCAGCGTTGAAGGACTAGCGGGGGGGACTGGGGATGAGCAGTTCTTC. The encoded protein is CSVEGLAGGTGDEQFF.

The J gene is TRBJ1-1, the V gene TRBV27; maybe TRBD1 (6 bases). CDR3 length: 13 amino acids. V was pared by 8 bases and J by 4 bases, with 14 bases between. The germline gives CDR1 MNHEY, CDR2 SMNVEV (reference sequence). The CDR3 DNA follows: TGTGCCAGCCACCATCCAGGGGCCACTGAAGCTTTCTTT. Translating it yields CASHHPGATEAFF.

The chain uses TRBV7-7 and TRBJ1-3; D is unresolved. Between the trimmed V and J ends, which lost 1 base and 0 bases, there was a span of 7 bases. CDR3 length: 15 amino acids. Germline-derived CDR1 and CDR2 are SSHAT and FNYEAQ (reference sequence). CDR3 sequence reads: CASSLDQSSGNTIYF. The CDR3 DNA sequence: TGTGCCAGCAGCTTAGACCAGAGCTCTGGAAACACCATATATTTT.

Only one count was recorded for this clone. V usage is TRBV5-6 and J usage is TRBJ2-7; 7 bases are a match to TRBD1. Trimming took 3 bases from V and 3 from J; bases not matched to a gene: 6. CDR3 length: 14 amino acids. Germline lookup yields CDR1 SGHDT and CDR2 YYEEEE. This CDR3 reads CASSSTGTDYEQYF. In nucleotides, the CDR3 is TGTGCCAGCAGCTCCACCGGGACAGACTACGAGCAGTACTTC.

V gene TRBV7-9 combines with J gene TRBJ2-3; D may be TRBD1 (5 bases). Germline CDR1 and CDR2: SEHNR and FQNEAQ (reference sequence). V lost 0 bases and J lost 3, with 10 bases in between. The CDR3 totals 15 residues. The CDR3 sequence is CASSLAYRQTDTQYF. The DNA for the CDR3 is TGTGCCAGCAGCTTAGCGTACCGACAGACAGATACGCAGTATTTT.

The V gene is TRBV13, the J gene TRBJ1-2; TRBD1 is a possible D gene (5 bases). The CDR3 is 13 amino acids. Germline V gene sequence: CDR1 PRHDT, CDR2 FYEKMQ (reference sequence). The V end lost 2 bases, the J end lost 12 bases, and 16 bases lay between the germline ends. CDR3 sequence: CASSLTGTPLHTF. CDR3 DNA: TGTGCCAGCAGCTTAACTGGGACTCCCCTTCACACCTTC.

This chain joins TRBV2 and TRBJ2-5; D is uncertain. The germline gives CDR1 SNHLY, CDR2 FYNNEI. Trimming cost V 5 bases and J 1 base, with 11 bases left between them. The CDR3 runs to 14 residues. In nucleotides, the CDR3 is TGTGCCAGCAGTAGCGCAGCATCCCAAGAGACCCAGTACTTC. Amino acid sequence: CASSSAASQETQYF.

The chain couples TRBV30 to TRBJ1-4; D possibly corresponds to TRBD1 (6 bases). Deletions cut 2 bases from V and 7 bases from J, with 14 bases between. From germline, CDR1 is GTSNPN and CDR2 SVGIG (reference sequence). The CDR3 runs to 14 residues. In nucleotides, the CDR3 is TGTGCCTGGAGTATTACAGGGATGGTTGAAAAACTGTTTTTT. This sequence encodes CAWSITGMVEKLFF.

The chain carries TRBV25-1 and TRBJ1-2, with a tentative D call TRBD1 (5 bases). The CDR3 extends over 13 amino acids. The V end lost 4 bases, the J end lost 4 bases, and 10 bases lay between the germline ends. Per the germline V gene, CDR1 is MGHDK and CDR2 is SYGVNS. CDR3 residues: CASSVDSLYGYTF. In nucleotides, the CDR3 is TGTGCCAGCAGTGTAGACAGCCTCTATGGCTACACCTTC.

The J gene is TRBJ1-1, the V gene TRBV5-6; a possible D gene is TRBD1 (5 bases). This CDR3 contains 15 residues. Germline loops: CDR1 SGHDT, CDR2 YYEEEE. Trimming took 2 bases from V and 3 from J, leaving 14 bases between them. In nucleotides, the CDR3 is TGTGCCAGCAGCTTTTATTCCGGGACGGACACTGAAGCTTTCTTT. This codes for CASSFYSGTDTEAFF.